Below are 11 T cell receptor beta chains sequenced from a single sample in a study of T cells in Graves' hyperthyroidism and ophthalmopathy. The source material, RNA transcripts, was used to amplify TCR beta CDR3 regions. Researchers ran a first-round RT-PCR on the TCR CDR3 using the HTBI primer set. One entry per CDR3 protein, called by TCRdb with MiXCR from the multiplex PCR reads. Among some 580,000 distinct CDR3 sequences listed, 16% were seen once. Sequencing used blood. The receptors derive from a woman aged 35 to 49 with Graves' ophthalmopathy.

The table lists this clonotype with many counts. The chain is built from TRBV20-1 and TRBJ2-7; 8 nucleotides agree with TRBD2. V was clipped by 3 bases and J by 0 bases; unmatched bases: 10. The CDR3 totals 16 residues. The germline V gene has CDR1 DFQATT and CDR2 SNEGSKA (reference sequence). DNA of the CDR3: TGCAGTGCTAGCCCGGTTAGCGGGACTACCTCCTACGAGCAGTACTTC. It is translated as CSASPVSGTTSYEQYF.

CDR3 protein: CSASDRGRDGNTIYF. As DNA, the CDR3 is TGCAGTGCTAGTGACAGGGGTCGGGATGGAAACACCATATATTTT. The gene calls are TRBV20-1 and TRBJ1-3; 8 nucleotides line up with TRBD1. Germline values: CDR1 DFQATT, CDR2 SNEGSKA (reference sequence). This CDR3 is 15 amino acids long. The V segment lost 3 bases and the J segment 3 bases; nucleotides outside the gene matches: 7.

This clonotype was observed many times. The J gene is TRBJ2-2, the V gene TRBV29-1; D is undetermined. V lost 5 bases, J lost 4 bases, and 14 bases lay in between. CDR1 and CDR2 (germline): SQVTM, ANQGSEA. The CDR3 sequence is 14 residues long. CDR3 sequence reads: CSVLKVAGTGELFF. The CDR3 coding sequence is TGCAGCGTTCTGAAGGTGGCAGGCACCGGGGAGCTGTTTTTT.

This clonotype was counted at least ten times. The CDR3 DNA follows: TGTGCCAGCAGCTTAGCCGAATCCGGGACCCCCACCGGGGAGCTGTTTTTT. Protein product: CASSLAESGTPTGELFF. The chain joins TRBV7-9 to TRBJ2-2; perhaps D is TRBD1 or TRBD2 (5 bases each). CDR3 size: 17 residues. Germline V lookup: CDR1 SEHNR, CDR2 FQNEAQ (reference sequence). V lost 0 bases to trimming and J lost 4 bases, with 15 bases between them.

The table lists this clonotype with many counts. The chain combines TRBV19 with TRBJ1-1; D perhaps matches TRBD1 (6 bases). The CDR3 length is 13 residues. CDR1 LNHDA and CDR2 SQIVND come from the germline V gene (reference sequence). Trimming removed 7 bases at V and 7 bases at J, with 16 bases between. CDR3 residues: CASMIGGPSEAFF. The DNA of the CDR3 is TGTGCCAGTATGATTGGGGGCCCTAGTGAAGCTTTCTTT.

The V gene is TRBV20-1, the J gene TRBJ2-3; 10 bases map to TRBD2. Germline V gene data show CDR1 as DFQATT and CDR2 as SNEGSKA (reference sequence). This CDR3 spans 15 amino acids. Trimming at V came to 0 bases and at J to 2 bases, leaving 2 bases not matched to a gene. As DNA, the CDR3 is TGCAGTGCTAGAGATACTAGCGGGAACACAGATACGCAGTATTTT. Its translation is CSARDTSGNTDTQYF.

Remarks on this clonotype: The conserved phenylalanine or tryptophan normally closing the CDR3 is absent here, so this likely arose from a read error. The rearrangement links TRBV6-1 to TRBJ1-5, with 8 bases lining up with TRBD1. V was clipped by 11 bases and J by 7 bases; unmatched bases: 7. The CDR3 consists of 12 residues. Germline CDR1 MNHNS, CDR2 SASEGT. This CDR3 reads CAVSGGEQPQHL. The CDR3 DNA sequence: TGTGCCGTTTCAGGGGGCGAACAGCCCCAGCATCTT.

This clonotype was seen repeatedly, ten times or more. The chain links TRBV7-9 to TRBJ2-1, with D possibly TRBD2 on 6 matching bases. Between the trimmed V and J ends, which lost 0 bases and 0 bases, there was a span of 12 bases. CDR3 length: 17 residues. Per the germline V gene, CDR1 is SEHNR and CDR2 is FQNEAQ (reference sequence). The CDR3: CASSLAGGLSSYNEQFF. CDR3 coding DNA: TGTGCCAGCAGCTTAGCGGGCGGACTATCCTCCTACAATGAGCAGTTCTTC.

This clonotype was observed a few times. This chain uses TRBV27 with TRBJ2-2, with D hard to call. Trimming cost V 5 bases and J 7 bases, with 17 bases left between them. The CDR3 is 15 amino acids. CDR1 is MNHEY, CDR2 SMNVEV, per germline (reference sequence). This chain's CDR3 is CASSPGPPEDGELFF. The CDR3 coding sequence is TGTGCCAGCAGTCCCGGCCCCCCTGAGGACGGGGAGCTGTTTTTT.

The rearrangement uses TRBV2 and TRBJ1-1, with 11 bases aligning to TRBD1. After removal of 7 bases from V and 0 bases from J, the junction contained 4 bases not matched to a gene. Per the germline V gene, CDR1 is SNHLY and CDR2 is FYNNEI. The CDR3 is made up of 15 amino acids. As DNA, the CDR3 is TGTGCCAGCAAGGGACAGGGGGTCCTGAACACTGAAGCTTTCTTT. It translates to CASKGQGVLNTEAFF.

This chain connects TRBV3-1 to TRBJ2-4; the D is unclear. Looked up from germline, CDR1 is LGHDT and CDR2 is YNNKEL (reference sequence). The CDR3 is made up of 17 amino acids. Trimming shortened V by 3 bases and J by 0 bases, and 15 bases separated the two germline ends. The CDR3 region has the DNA TGTGCCAGCAGCCATTTCTCGGGTCCCGTAGCCAAAAACATTCAGTACTTC. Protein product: CASSHFSGPVAKNIQYF.